This entry lists 18 T cell receptor beta chains sequenced from one sample in a study of read filtering for tumor transcriptome and immune sequencing. From about 400 ng of RNA, a library with molecular barcoded alpha/delta and beta/gamma adaptors was made. TCRdb re-analysed the reads in MiXCR, keeping a single row per CDR3 protein. Seen here are about 27,000 distinct CDR3 sequences, approximately 15% observed once, and the top ten hold about two fifths. Sequencing was performed on a population of CD138-negative cells sorted from bone marrow. Receptors originate from a donor at least 40 years old with multiple myeloma.

This clonotype was counted ten times or more. The J gene is TRBJ2-5, the V gene TRBV12-3 or TRBV12-4; 11 positions match TRBD2. The CDR3 is made up of 17 amino acids. Trimming took 6 bases from V and 5 from J; bases not matched to a gene: 14. Here the CDR3 DNA reads TGTGCCAGCAGGCTAACTAGCGGGAGAGGTTCCGACGAGACCCAGTACTTC. Protein: CASRLTSGRGSDETQYF.

This clonotype was seen a few times. Its ends do not fully match the called genes, so a read error is possible. The J gene is TRBJ1-1, the V gene TRBV27; D is unresolved. This CDR3 has 13 residues. CDR1 is MNHEY, CDR2 SMNVEV, per germline (reference sequence). CDR3 bases: TGTGCCAGCAGTGATCTCATGAACGCTGAAGCTTTCTTT. It yields the protein CASSDLMNAEAFF.

Many counts were recorded for this clonotype. The genes are TRBV5-4 and TRBJ2-5, with D unclear. Germline CDR1 and CDR2: SGHNT and YYREEE (reference sequence). V lost 4 bases and J 5 bases, leaving 21 bases between the germline ends. The CDR3 covers 16 residues. DNA of the CDR3: TGTGCCAGCAGCCTGAGGTGGGGTCCCTTCGGGGAGACCCAGTACTTC. This translates into CASSLRWGPFGETQYF.

This clonotype was detected ten times or more. The J gene is TRBJ2-7, the V gene TRBV10-3, with a weak D call TRBD2 (5 bases). The germline V and J ends were trimmed by 0 bases and 0 bases, with 12 bases remaining between them. Germline assignment: CDR1 ENHRY and CDR2 SYGVKD. The CDR3 runs to 16 residues. The CDR3: CAISESMAGGSYEQYF. CDR3 DNA: TGTGCCATCAGTGAGTCGATGGCGGGCGGCTCCTACGAGCAGTACTTC.

This clonotype came up many times. This rearrangement joins TRBV19 to TRBJ2-7; 15 nucleotides match TRBD2. V trimming: 3 bases; J trimming: 6 bases; junction bases outside the gene matches: 6. This CDR3 region has 16 residues. Per germline, CDR1 LNHDA and CDR2 SQIVND (reference sequence). DNA for the CDR3: TGTGCCAGTAGTATCCGGACTAGCGGGAGGGCCGGCGAGCAGTACTTC. Translating gives CASSIRTSGRAGEQYF.

Concerning this clonotype itself: As the CDR3 is not closed by the conserved phenylalanine or tryptophan, this likely results from a read error. The rearrangement links TRBV6-2 or TRBV6-3 to TRBJ1-5; D remains ambiguous. The germline CDR1 and CDR2 sequences are MNHEY and SVGEGT. CDR3 length: 16 amino acids. The CDR3 loop reads CACSYSSPISDQPQHL. CDR3 nucleotides: TGTGCCTGCAGTTACTCCAGCCCTATATCTGATCAGCCCCAGCATTTA.

This clonotype was seen ten or more times. The rearrangement links TRBV21-1 to TRBJ1-5. TRBV21-1 is deemed a pseudogene. The CDR3 loop spans 14 amino acids. In DNA, the CDR3 is TGTGCCAGCAGAAGGAGGTCTAACAATCAGCCCCAGCATTTT. Translated: CASRRRSNNQPQHF.

This clonotype was seen at least ten times. This rearrangement joins TRBV7-8 to TRBJ1-1; a weak D match, TRBD1 (5 bases). Germline V CDR1 and CDR2: SGHVS, FQNEAQ. The CDR3 runs to 15 residues. V dropped 2 bases and J dropped 2 bases, with 12 bases sitting between them. The DNA for the CDR3 is TGTGCCAGCAGCTTATCCGGGGCGAGTAACACTGAAGCTTTCTTT. It is translated as CASSLSGASNTEAFF.

As to this clonotype: A single base is all that separates this from a far larger clone, so a read error is likely. This chain joins TRBV18 and TRBJ1-6, with D uncertain. Near its end, the DNA agrees better with TRBJ1-1, so the J call may be wrong. Germline V gives CDR1 KGHSH, CDR2 LQKENI. This CDR3 comprises 16 residues. The CDR3 DNA reads TGTGCCAGCTCACCAGATCTGGGAAGCGGGAAAACTAAAGCTTTCTTT. It specifies CASSPDLGSGKTKAFF.

This clonotype showed up many times. This could be a read error, since a much larger clone is one nucleotide away. The chain uses TRBV20-1 and TRBJ1-5; D is unclear. Looked up from germline, CDR1 is DFQATT and CDR2 is SNEGSKA (reference sequence). The CDR3 contains 12 residues. CDR3 DNA: TGCAGTGCTAGAGATCTCGGGCAGCCCCGGCATTTT. It specifies CSARDLGQPRHF.

This clonotype was found a few times. A read error is possible here, since a much larger clone lies one base away. The V and J genes are TRBV11-3 and TRBJ1-1; D possibly corresponds to TRBD1 (6 bases). Germline-derived CDR1 and CDR2 are SGHNT and YENEEA. V was trimmed by 11 bases and J by 6 bases, leaving 22 bases between them. This CDR3 has 14 amino acids. CDR3 coding DNA: TGTGCCGGCACCCAGGGGCGGATCTATGCTGAAGCTTTCTTT. It codes for CAGTQGRIYAEAFF.

Many counts were recorded for this clonotype. CDR3 amino acids: CASSQRQGVDTEAFF. The CDR3 region has the DNA TGTGCCAGCAGCCAAAGACAGGGGGTCGACACTGAAGCTTTCTTT. This chain joins TRBV3-1 and TRBJ1-1; 9 bases agree with TRBD1. The CDR3 spans 15 residues. CDR1 is LGHDT, CDR2 YNNKEL, per germline (reference sequence). V trimming: 2 bases; J trimming: 3 bases; junction bases outside the gene matches: 4.

V is TRBV5-4 and J is TRBJ2-5, with 8 bases that match TRBD1. From germline, CDR1 is SGHNT and CDR2 YYREEE (reference sequence). J lost 7 bases, V lost 1 base, and 9 bases had no gene match. CDR3 length: 15 residues. CDR3 residues: CASSLQGAGSGTQYF. The CDR3 DNA sequence: TGTGCCAGCAGCTTGCAGGGGGCCGGGAGCGGGACCCAGTACTTC.

This clonotype was recorded many times. The chain employs TRBV6-1 and TRBJ2-5; 7 bases map to TRBD1. Trimming removed 11 bases from V and 3 bases from J; junction bases left unmatched: 9. The CDR3 length is 13 residues. Germline CDR1 reads MNHNS; CDR2 reads SASEGT. CDR3 DNA: TGTGCCGGAGAACGGGACAGAAAAGAGACCCAGTACTTC. It encodes CAGERDRKETQYF.

This clonotype was observed many times. The J gene is TRBJ2-5, the V gene TRBV30; 8 nucleotides match TRBD2. V was pared by 3 bases and J by 2 bases, with 5 bases of the junction left unmatched. Germline V gene data show CDR1 as GTSNPN and CDR2 as SVGIG (reference sequence). This CDR3 has 14 amino acids. The CDR3, as DNA: TGTGCCTGGAGGGTAGCGGGACAACAAGAGACCCAGTACTTC. Protein sequence: CAWRVAGQQETQYF.

This clonotype was recorded many times. The chain's CDR3 is CASSGTGTFGDTQYF. The DNA for the CDR3 is TGTGCCAGCAGTGGGACCGGGACTTTCGGAGATACGCAGTATTTT. V is TRBV2 and J is TRBJ2-3, with D perhaps TRBD2 (6 bases). Germline values: CDR1 SNHLY, CDR2 FYNNEI. V was cut by 4 bases and J by 5 bases, with 16 bases left in between. The CDR3 has 15 residues.

This clonotype has more than one count but fewer than ten. This sequence may be a read error, since a much larger clone differs from it by one base. The chain uses TRBV7-2 and TRBJ2-3; D not certain. This CDR3 is 16 amino acids long. The V end lost 4 bases, the J end lost 2 bases, and 16 bases lay between the germline ends. CDR1 is SGHTA, CDR2 FQGNSA, per germline. The CDR3 sequence: CASSSESRSLTDTQYF. CDR3 nucleotides: TGTGCCAGCAGCTCCGAGAGCAGGAGCCTCACAGATACGCAGTATTTT.

This clonotype was seen only once. A read error may be the cause here, since a much bigger clone is one base away. This sequence joins TRBV6-5 and TRBJ2-1; 7 bases match TRBD1. The germline gives CDR1 MNHEY, CDR2 SVGAGI. This CDR3 has 13 amino acids. CDR3 sequence: CASRIGTENGQFF. In nucleotides, the CDR3 is TGTGCCAGCAGAATCGGGACAGAGAATGGGCAGTTCTTC.